This T cell receptor (beta chain) appears in the sequencing data of a study of T cell repertoires in cytomegalovirus infection. Study-level information: Public TCR beta signatures marked donors with CMV infection and the matching HLA.

Using its own MiXCR run on the reads, TCRdb lists one record per CDR3 protein. The sample consists of fewer than 400,000 distinct CDR3 sequences, about a sixth of them appearing once. In its sample, this clonotype was seen a few times. Antigen specificity is unknown. Trimming at V came to 7 bases and at J to 1 base, leaving 4 bases not matched to a gene. Germline assignment: CDR1 SGHAT and CDR2 FQNNGV. The CDR3 is made up of 14 amino acids. Findings and limits, study-wide: In two of eight donors, the top clonotype was HLA-C-restricted CMV-specific.

The receptor's source is a human donor in good health (CMV status not recorded). Some clones in this sample may be carry-over from other donors' samples. Sequences were obtained from PBMCs. This chain uses TRBV11-2 with TRBJ2-7, with 10 bases aligning to TRBD1. The DNA of the CDR3 is TGTGCCAGCATCCGGACAGGGGGGTCCTACGAGCAGTACTTC. Protein sequence: CASIRTGGSYEQYF. The full variable domain, its missing parts supplied by reference TRBV11-2 and TRBJ2-7, is EAGVAQSPRYKIIEKRQSVAFWCNPISGHATLYWYQQILGQGPKLLIQFQNNGVVDDSQLPKDRFSAERLKGVDSTLKIQPAKLEDSAVYLCASIRTGGSYEQYFGPGTRLTVT.